In this sample, the clone carrying this T cell receptor beta chain turned up a few times. This sample was taken from a study of human T cells and chemical hapten exposure. V gave up 3 bases and J gave up 1 base, with 12 bases separating them. CDR3 size: 15 residues. Specified time point: healthy volunteer bleed at 2 weeks. Blood, whole and unfractionated, served as the source for total RNA extraction. Authors' methods: Sequenced samples showed a median of approximately 96,000 TCRs each, with counts running from 23,224 to 690,600. TCRdb re-derived calls from the RACE reads in MiXCR, one entry per CDR3 protein. The V and J calls follow TCRdb's processing rather than the paper's. The data contain some 90,000 distinct CDR3 sequences, approximately 9.7% of them singletons.

V gene TRBV12-3 or TRBV12-4 combines with J gene TRBJ1-1; tentatively, D is TRBD1 (6 bases). Sequencing used whole blood. The clonotype was recovered from a female donor in good health. Some clones in this sample may be carry-over from other donors' samples. The CDR3 region is CASSLGRGRNTEAFF. The CDR3 region has the DNA TGTGCCAGCAGTTTGGGTCGGGGGCGGAACACTGAAGCTTTCTTT.